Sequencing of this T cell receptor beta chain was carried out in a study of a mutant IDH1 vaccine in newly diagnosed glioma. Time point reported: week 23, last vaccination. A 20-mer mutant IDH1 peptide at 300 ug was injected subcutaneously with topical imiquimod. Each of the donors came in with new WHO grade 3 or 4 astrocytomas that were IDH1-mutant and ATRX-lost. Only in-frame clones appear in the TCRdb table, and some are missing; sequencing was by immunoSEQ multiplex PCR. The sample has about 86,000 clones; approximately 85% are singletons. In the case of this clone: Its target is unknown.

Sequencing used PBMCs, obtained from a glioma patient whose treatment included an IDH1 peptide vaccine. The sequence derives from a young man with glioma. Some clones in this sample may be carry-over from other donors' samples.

CDR3 sequence (DNA): TGTGCCAGCAGTTTGTCGGTCTCCACAGATACGCAGTATTTT. Protein: CASSLSVSTDTQYF. J is TRBJ2-3 and V is TRBV27; D is ambiguous. The CDR3 consists of 14 residues. Trimming shortened V by 3 bases and J by 2 bases, and 9 bases separated the two germline ends. Germline CDR1 is MNHEY and CDR2 is SMNVEV (reference sequence).